The 22 T cell receptor beta chains reported below all come from one sample, sequenced in a study of response to subunit inactivated influenza vaccine. TCRdb ran MiXCR on the RT-PCR reads and lists one entry per CDR3 protein. The table shows 530,000 or so distinct CDR3 sequences, with about 15% occurring only once. Specimen: PBMCs from blood, collected roughly 13 days after vaccination. These receptors came from a man aged 45-65 years who received an inactivated influenza vaccine.

This chain uses TRBV20-1 with TRBJ2-1; D is ambiguous. This CDR3 has 15 residues. Germline-derived CDR1 and CDR2 are DFQATT and SNEGSKA (reference sequence). V was trimmed by 0 bases and J by 4 bases, leaving 13 bases between them. The CDR3 DNA reads as TGCAGTGCTAGAGATTTGGCGAGTCTATACAATGAGCAGTTCTTC. Translation gives CSARDLASLYNEQFF.

This chain connects TRBV11-2 to TRBJ2-4; perhaps TRBD1 as D (6 bases). The germline V gene encodes CDR1 SGHAT and CDR2 FQNNGV. The CDR3 is 15 amino acids. V was pared by 5 bases and J by 2 bases, with 13 bases between. The CDR3 spells CASSPITGPKNIQYF. In DNA form, the CDR3 reads TGTGCCAGCAGCCCGATAACAGGGCCCAAAAACATTCAGTACTTC.

This clonotype has a handful of counts. The junction and the germline gene differ at one end; a read error may be behind it. In DNA form, the CDR3 reads TGTGCCAGTAGTCCCGGCAGGGGTCAGGCCCAGCATTTT. Its translation: CASSPGRGQAQHF. This chain connects TRBV19 to TRBJ1-5, with D possibly matching TRBD1 (6 bases). Germline CDR1 and CDR2: LNHDA and SQIVND (reference sequence). The CDR3 totals 13 residues.

The rearrangement joins TRBV5-1 to TRBJ1-1; D not resolved. Trimming removed 4 bases from V and 6 bases from J, with 16 bases in between. In germline, CDR1 is SGHRS, CDR2 YFSETQ. The CDR3 is 14 amino acids. The CDR3 DNA reads TGCGCCAGCAGCCCGGAGATAGGTTCGGCTGAAGCTTTCTTT. This gives the protein CASSPEIGSAEAFF.

This clonotype was observed at least ten times. The chain combines TRBV7-2 with TRBJ1-1; no clear D. The CDR3 is 14 amino acids. Germline lookup yields CDR1 SGHTA and CDR2 FQGNSA. The ends were cut back, 0 bases at V and 1 base at J, with 6 bases in the middle. The CDR3 here is CASSLALGNTEAFF. As DNA, the CDR3 is TGTGCCAGCAGCTTAGCACTGGGGAACACTGAAGCTTTCTTT.

This clonotype was recorded a few times. V is TRBV7-9 and J is TRBJ1-2; D remains ambiguous. This CDR3 contains 13 residues. Trimming removed 4 bases from V and 4 bases from J, with 10 bases in between. The germline V gene encodes CDR1 SEHNR and CDR2 FQNEAQ (reference sequence). The CDR3, as DNA: TGTGCCAGCAGCTCCGACGCCGGCTATGGCTACACCTTC. Its translation is CASSSDAGYGYTF.

Ten or more counts support this clonotype. The rearrangement uses TRBV7-2 and TRBJ2-3; D is unresolved. V was shortened by 0 bases and J by 1 base, with 5 bases between the two germline ends. The V gene's germline CDR1 is SGHTA and CDR2 FQGNSA. The length of the CDR3 is 14 residues. DNA for the CDR3: TGTGCCAGCAGCTTAGCTGGGCGCACAGATACGCAGTATTTT. It codes for CASSLAGRTDTQYF.

This clonotype turned up a few times. V usage is TRBV4-2 and J usage is TRBJ1-1; no clear D gene. Germline V gene data show CDR1 as LGHNA and CDR2 as YNFKEQ. The V end lost 0 bases, the J end lost 9 bases, and 17 bases lay between the germline ends. The CDR3 spans 15 residues. The DNA of the CDR3 is TGTGCCAGCAGCCAAGATCCCCGCCGGGCTGGCAAAGCTTTCTTT. It yields the protein CASSQDPRRAGKAFF.

This clonotype was detected only once. The chain has TRBV3-1 and TRBJ2-2; D gene uncertain. Trimming removed 3 bases from V and 8 bases from J, with 7 bases in between. Germline V gene sequence: CDR1 LGHDT, CDR2 YNNKEL (reference sequence). The CDR3 consists of 12 residues. The CDR3 nucleotides read TGTGCCAGCAGCCACCTTTCGGGGGAGCTGTTTTTT. Protein sequence: CASSHLSGELFF.

The chain employs TRBV4-3 and TRBJ2-2; 13 bases are shared with TRBD2. Germline CDR1 is LGHNA and CDR2 is YSLEER. This CDR3 has 17 residues. With V trimmed by 2 bases and J by 6 bases, 6 bases remained unmatched. The CDR3 spells CASSQFRTSGSSGELFF. CDR3 in DNA: TGCGCCAGCAGCCAATTTAGGACTAGCGGGAGCTCCGGGGAGCTGTTTTTT.

In this sample, this clonotype turned up a few times. V and J are TRBV4-3 and TRBJ2-7; D remains unclear. The CDR3 covers 14 residues. Trimming took 0 bases from V and 1 from J, leaving 7 bases between them. From germline, CDR1 is LGHNA and CDR2 YSLEER. The DNA for the CDR3 is TGCGCCAGCAGCCAAGATTACAGTTCCTACGAGCAGTACTTC. Translated, it gives CASSQDYSSYEQYF.

The rearrangement joins TRBV10-2 to TRBJ1-5; 7 positions agree with TRBD1. V was pared by 4 bases and J by 10 bases, with 7 bases of the junction left unmatched. The CDR3 consists of 13 residues. CDR1 is WSHSY, CDR2 SAAADI, per germline. The CDR3 here is CASSGQGGNPQHF. The CDR3 DNA follows: TGCGCCAGCAGTGGACAGGGTGGGAATCCCCAGCATTTT.

This clonotype was detected only a few times. V usage is TRBV12-3 or TRBV12-4 and J usage is TRBJ2-7; D is possibly TRBD2 (6 bases). The CDR3 is made up of 13 amino acids. V gave up 5 bases and J gave up 6 bases, with 14 bases separating them. The chain's CDR3 is CASSGGTPREQYF. CDR3 in DNA: TGTGCCAGCAGTGGCGGGACCCCTCGCGAGCAGTACTTC.

The table lists this clonotype with a few counts. This chain joins TRBV7-3 and TRBJ2-7; 9 positions agree with TRBD1. The J segment lost 6 bases and the V segment lost 3 bases, leaving 6 bases of the junction unmatched. Germline CDR1 SGHTA, CDR2 FQGTGA. This CDR3 has 14 amino acids. The CDR3 is CASSLGDRVGEQYF. The CDR3 DNA reads as TGTGCCAGCAGCTTGGGGGACAGGGTAGGCGAGCAGTACTTC. Supplemented by reference TRBV7-3 and TRBJ2-7, the full variable domain reads GAGVSQTPSNKVTEKGKYVELRCDPISGHTALYWYRQSLGQGPEFLIYFQGTGAADDSGLPNDRFFAVRPEGSVSTLKIQRTERGDSAVYLCASSLGDRVGEQYFGPGTRLTVT.

The V gene is TRBV28, the J gene TRBJ2-7; D is possibly TRBD2 (5 bases). Trimming pared 4 bases from V and 5 bases from J, leaving 12 bases between. The CDR3 runs 13 residues. CDR1 is MDHEN, CDR2 SYDVKM, per germline. The CDR3 DNA follows: TGTGCCAGCAGTTCCTACAAGAGGGACGAGCAGTACTTC. Protein: CASSSYKRDEQYF. Full variable domain (rest looked up from reference TRBV28 and TRBJ2-7): DVKVTQSSRYLVKRTGEKVFLECVQDMDHENMFWYRQDPGLGLRLIYFSYDVKMKEKGDIPEGYSVSREKKERFSLILESASTNQTSMYLCASSSYKRDEQYFGPGTRLTVT.

This clonotype showed up many times. The rearrangement links TRBV10-3 to TRBJ2-3; D is tentatively TRBD1 or TRBD2 (5 bases each). V lost 2 bases and J lost 0, with 18 bases in between. This CDR3 contains 18 residues. Germline values: CDR1 ENHRY, CDR2 SYGVKD. CDR3 sequence (DNA): TGTGCCATCAGTGAGAGGAATTCTATGGGACCTAGCACAGATACGCAGTATTTT. Translated: CAISERNSMGPSTDTQYF.

This clonotype was seen only a few times. The chain is built from TRBV5-1 and TRBJ1-6; a weak D match, TRBD1 (5 bases). CDR3 length equals 13 residues. The V gene lost 7 bases and the J gene lost 9 bases, with 14 bases spanning the gap. The germline gives CDR1 SGHRS, CDR2 YFSETQ. As DNA, the CDR3 is TGCGCCAGCTCCGGGGATCAGGGTTCACCCCTCCACTTT. It encodes CASSGDQGSPLHF.

This clonotype appeared a few times. This chain links TRBV4-2 with TRBJ2-2, with D tentatively TRBD1 (6 bases). The germline gives CDR1 LGHNA, CDR2 YNFKEQ. Trimming removed 1 base at V and 5 bases at J, with 11 bases between. The CDR3 has 15 residues. This CDR3 reads CASSQVITGTGELFF. In nucleotides, the CDR3 is TGTGCCAGCAGCCAAGTAATTACAGGGACCGGGGAGCTGTTTTTT.

Many counts were recorded for this clonotype. The chain couples TRBV7-9 to TRBJ2-1, with unresolved D. CDR1 is SEHNR and CDR2 is FQNEAQ in the germline V gene (reference sequence). The CDR3 is 14 amino acids. With 3 bases removed from V and 0 bases from J, the gap between germline ends came to 6 bases. The CDR3 reads CASSLSSSYNEQFF. CDR3 DNA: TGTGCCAGCAGCTTGTCAAGCTCCTACAATGAGCAGTTCTTC.

The chain recombines TRBV7-8 with TRBJ2-3; the match to TRBD2 covers 13 bases. The CDR3 has 18 residues. The germline CDR1 and CDR2 sequences are SGHVS and FQNEAQ. V lost 5 bases, J lost 2 bases, and 10 bases stayed unmatched. This CDR3 reads CASSLTSGGFPDTDTQYF. The DNA for the CDR3 is TGTGCCAGCAGCCTGACTAGCGGGGGGTTTCCTGACACAGATACGCAGTATTTT.

The chain uses TRBV12-3 or TRBV12-4 and TRBJ2-1, with 13 bases lining up with TRBD2. V lost 6 bases and J lost 2; bases outside the gene matches: 7. This CDR3 is built from 17 residues. In DNA, the CDR3 is TGTGCCAGCAGCCCCGGGACTAGCGGGACCCCCTACAATGAGCAGTTCTTC. It specifies CASSPGTSGTPYNEQFF.

This clonotype has only a few counts. The rearrangement joins TRBV6-5 to TRBJ2-7; 7 positions match TRBD1. The CDR3 consists of 13 residues. Germline V CDR1 and CDR2: MNHEY, SVGAGI. V was pared by 0 bases and J by 4 bases, with 0 bases of the junction left unmatched. Here the CDR3 reads CASSYSQGYEQYF. The CDR3 DNA reads as TGTGCCAGCAGTTACTCACAGGGGTACGAGCAGTACTTC.